This record looks at one T cell receptor (beta chain) sequence and its context. Ten or more counts support this clonotype. No cognate antigen has been identified for it. No clone much larger than this one lies a single base away; base qualities are absent. The method was PCR. The instrument was an Illumina HiSeq 4000. Preparation of bulk TCR libraries followed a previously described approach, with the TCR primers listed in Table S5. The Qiagen AllPrep DNA/RNA kit was used to purify total RNA. Before analysis, reads from multiple sequencing runs of one library were combined. On the study's bioinformatics: Reads were retained only if the reads had an exact TCR constant sequence, and the retained reads were trimmed to 150 nt and grouped according to their 12-nt molecular barcodes. Reads inside each barcode group were sub-clustered using a 15% Levenshtein threshold, and a quality-weighted consensus sequence was constructed for each RNA molecule. Non-functional sequences were excluded, and lower-count sequences lying one edit away from another sequence were also excluded. On the basis of fitting two negative binomial distributions, barcode sub-clusters with fewer than 20% of the maximum read count were discarded. TCRdb reanalyzed the raw reads on its own, using fastp at Q25 for trimming and MiXCR for clone calling, and kept in-frame beta chains. Each CDR3 protein appears once, grouped with its most common genes and DNA. The V and J calls here are based on TCRdb, not the publication. The sample table holds some 650,000 distinct CDR3 sequences, of which less than 20% were seen once. The ten largest clones represent about 0.9% of the sample.

CDR1 and CDR2 (KGHSH, LQKENI) derive from the germline V gene. Measured from the cysteine to the phenylalanine, the CDR3 is 21 residues long. Only the CDR3 part of the read is kept: 63 bases, read in frame from the first base. V was cut back by 3 bases and J by 1 base, leaving a gap of 30 bases between them. The data are from a study of molecular identifiers for immune sequencing clone quantification (dated by TCRdb to between 2018 and 2020). Some background on the complete study: In a replicate experiment, RNA from roughly 18,000 or 92,000 naive CD8 T cells was split into five aliquots, four of which were sequenced. The study was a methods study using CD8 T cells to benchmark molecular-identifier clustering-based TCR repertoire sequencing (MIDCIRS) and TCR RNA copy counting. Broader findings and caveats from the paper: The naive libraries included spiked-in Jurkat TCR RNA (over nine copies' worth), and this RNA is not part of the donor repertoire. About 3.1 recovered TCR RNA copies per cell were obtained by modeling, versus around 9.8 by digital PCR, implying a capture efficiency of 25% to 30%. Clones above 20 RNA copies held over 99% of molecules in CMV-specific effector cells but under 1% in naive cells. Identical TCR molecules sharing a barcode could cause highly expanded clone sizes to be underestimated. Spiked-in Jurkat TCR RNA equal to a single cell's worth was reported to be detectable even within 1,100,000 naive CD8 T cells. When barcode sub-clustering was not used, chimeric consensus sequences inflated TCR diversity, with chimeras reaching as high as 47%.

Libraries of naive CD8 T cells were generated from roughly 18,000 to 920,000 sorted cells, with 10%, 30% or 50% of the purified RNA used. On a BD FACSAria II, naive CD8 T cells were FACS-sorted as CD8+CD4-CCR7+CD45RA+ and collected into RLT Plus buffer. Nine to eleven TCR copies' worth of Jurkat RNA were spiked into roughly 20,000-1,000,000 naive CD8 T cell samples to test detection sensitivity. Enrichment of CD8 T cells was done with RosetteSep CD8+ T Cell Enrichment Cocktail plus Ficoll-Paque, and ACK red cell lysis came afterward. The sequence derives from a human donor in good health. Some libraries in this study had Jurkat cell RNA spiked in. Sequencing was carried out using naive CD8+ T cells from blood, with Jurkat cell RNA spiked in. The cell subset or site label corresponds to: FACS-sorted CD8+CD4-CCR7+CD45RA+ naive T cells. The sequence is built from TRBV18 and TRBJ1-1; TRBD1 might be the D gene, on 6 matching bases. The DNA sequence is TGTGCCAGCTCACCGGGGTTAGAAAGTCCGGACTCCGGGGGCGGGAACACTGAAGCTTTCTTT. Its coded protein is CASSPGLESPDSGGGNTEAFF.